Following are 4 T cell receptor beta chains from one sample sequenced in a study of blood T cell repertoires in COVID-19 (dated by TCRdb to about 2020). Library prep was done by the immunoSEQ multiplex PCR assay. TCRdb limited this immuneACCESS table to in-frame rearrangements with V and J called. A share of clones is missing; checked studies link under half to unresolved V genes, and the rest is unexplained. In this sample the table shows 50,000 to 75,000 clones, around 92% of which occur a single time. The biggest ten clones account for 8.6% of the sample. Sequenced sample: peripheral blood. The receptors derive from a human donor in a cohort sampled during active COVID-19.

V usage is TRBV2 and J usage is TRBJ2-6, with D possibly matching TRBD2 (6 bases). Germline V gene lookup returns CDR1 SNHLY and CDR2 FYNNEI. V was shortened by 4 bases and J by 0 bases, with 16 bases between the two germline ends. The CDR3 has 18 amino acids. The CDR3 is CASSVLGTALSGANVLTF. In nucleotides, the CDR3 is TGTGCCAGCAGTGTCCTTGGGACTGCCCTCTCTGGGGCCAACGTCCTGACTTTC.

The chain combines TRBV5-5 with TRBJ1-2; 10 positions agree with TRBD1. The length of the CDR3 is 16 residues. CDR1 and CDR2 (germline): SGHKS, YYEKEE (reference sequence). The V gene end was trimmed by 3 bases and the J gene end by 8 bases; junction bases not matched to a gene: 13. This chain's CDR3 is CASSSFPWDRGKGYTF. In DNA form, the CDR3 reads TGTGCCAGCAGCTCCTTCCCTTGGGACAGGGGAAAAGGCTACACCTTC.

Here the CDR3 DNA reads TGCGCCAGCAGCCCAGACAGGGTTTTTAATGAAAAACTGTTTTTT. Translation: CASSPDRVFNEKLFF. The chain joins TRBV4-3 to TRBJ1-4, with 7 nucleotides matching TRBD1. Per the germline V gene, CDR1 is LGHNA and CDR2 is YSLEER. With 4 bases clipped from V and 4 bases from J, the junction kept 6 bases outside the gene matches. The CDR3 runs 15 residues.

This chain links TRBV27 with TRBJ2-2; a weak D match, TRBD2 (5 bases). V was pared by 7 bases and J by 2 bases, with 11 bases between. This CDR3 has 14 residues. Germline loops: CDR1 MNHEY, CDR2 SMNVEV (reference sequence). CDR3 DNA: TGTGCCAGCAACGGAGGTTATAACACCGGGGAGCTGTTTTTT. Translated, it gives CASNGGYNTGELFF.